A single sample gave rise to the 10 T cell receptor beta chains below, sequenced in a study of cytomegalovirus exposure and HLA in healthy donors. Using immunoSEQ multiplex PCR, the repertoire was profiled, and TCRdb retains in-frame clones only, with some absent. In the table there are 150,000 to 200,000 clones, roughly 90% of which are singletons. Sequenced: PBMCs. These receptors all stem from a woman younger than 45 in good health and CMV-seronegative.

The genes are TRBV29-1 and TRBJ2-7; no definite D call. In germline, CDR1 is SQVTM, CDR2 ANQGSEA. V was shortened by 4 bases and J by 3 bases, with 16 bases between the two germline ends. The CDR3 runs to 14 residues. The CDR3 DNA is TGCAGCGTTGTAACCATCGAGGAAGTCTACGAGCAGTACTTC. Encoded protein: CSVVTIEEVYEQYF.

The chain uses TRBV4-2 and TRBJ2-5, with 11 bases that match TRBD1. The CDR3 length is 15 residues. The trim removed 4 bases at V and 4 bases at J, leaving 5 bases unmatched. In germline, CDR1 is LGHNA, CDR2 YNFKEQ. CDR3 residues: CASSREGQGVETQYF. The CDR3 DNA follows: TGTGCCAGCAGCCGAGAGGGACAGGGGGTAGAGACCCAGTACTTC.

The CDR3 DNA sequence: TGCAGTGCTTCCCCGGGTGGGGAGCAGTACTTC. Translated: CSASPGGEQYF. The J gene is TRBJ2-7, the V gene TRBV20-1; D gene uncertain. Trimming took 5 bases from V and 7 from J, leaving 12 bases between them. The CDR3 has 11 amino acids. Looked up from germline, CDR1 is DFQATT and CDR2 is SNEGSKA (reference sequence).

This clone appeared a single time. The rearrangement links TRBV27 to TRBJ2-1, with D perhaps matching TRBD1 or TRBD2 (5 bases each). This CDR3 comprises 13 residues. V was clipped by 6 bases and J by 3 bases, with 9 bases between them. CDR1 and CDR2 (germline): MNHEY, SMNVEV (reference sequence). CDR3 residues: CASRGDGYNEQFF. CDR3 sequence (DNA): TGTGCCAGCAGGGGGGACGGCTACAATGAGCAGTTCTTC.

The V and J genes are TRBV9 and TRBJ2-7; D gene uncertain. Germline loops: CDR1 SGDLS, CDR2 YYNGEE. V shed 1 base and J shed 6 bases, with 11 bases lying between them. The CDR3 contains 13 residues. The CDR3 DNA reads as TGTGCCAGCAGCGTACACCCTAGTGGCGAGCAGTACTTC. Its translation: CASSVHPSGEQYF.

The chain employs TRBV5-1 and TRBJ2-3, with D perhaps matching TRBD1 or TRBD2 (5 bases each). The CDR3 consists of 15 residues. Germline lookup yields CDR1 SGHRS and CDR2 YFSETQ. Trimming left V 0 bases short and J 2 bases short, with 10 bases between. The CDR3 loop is CASSLDGTYTDTQYF. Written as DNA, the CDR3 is TGCGCCAGCAGCTTGGACGGGACCTACACAGATACGCAGTATTTT.

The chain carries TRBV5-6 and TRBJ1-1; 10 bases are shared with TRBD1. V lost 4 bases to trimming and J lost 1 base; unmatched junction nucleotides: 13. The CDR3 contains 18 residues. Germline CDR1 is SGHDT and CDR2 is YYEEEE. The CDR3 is CASSGNRQGAFGNTEAFF. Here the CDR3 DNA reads TGTGCCAGCAGCGGGAACAGACAGGGGGCATTTGGGAACACTGAAGCTTTCTTT.

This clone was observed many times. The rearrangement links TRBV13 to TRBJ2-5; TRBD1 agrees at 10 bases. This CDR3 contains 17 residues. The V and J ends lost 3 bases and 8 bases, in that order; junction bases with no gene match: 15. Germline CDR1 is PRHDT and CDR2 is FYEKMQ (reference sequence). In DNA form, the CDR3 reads TGTGCCAGCAGCTTCGCCGGGACAGGGGCACCCCAAGCAACCCAGTACTTC. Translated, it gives CASSFAGTGAPQATQYF.

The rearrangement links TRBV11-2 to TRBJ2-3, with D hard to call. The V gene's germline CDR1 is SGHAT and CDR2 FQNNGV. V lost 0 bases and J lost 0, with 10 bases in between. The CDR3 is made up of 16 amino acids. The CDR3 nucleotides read TGTGCCAGCAGCTTAGATCCCGGAGCGAGCACAGATACGCAGTATTTT. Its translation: CASSLDPGASTDTQYF.

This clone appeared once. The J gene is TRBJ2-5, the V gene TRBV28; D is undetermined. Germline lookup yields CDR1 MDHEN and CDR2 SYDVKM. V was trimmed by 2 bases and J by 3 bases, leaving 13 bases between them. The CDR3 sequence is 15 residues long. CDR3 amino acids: CASSLSLDGKETQYF. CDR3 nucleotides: TGTGCCAGCAGTTTAAGTCTCGACGGTAAAGAGACCCAGTACTTC.